These 26 T cell receptor beta chains originate from one sample sequenced in a study of shared clonotypes between healthy human individuals. Sequencing was performed with immunoSEQ multiplex PCR; in TCRdb, only in-frame clones are kept and a portion is missing. The sample shows roughly 1 million clones, approximately 80% of them seen only once. What was sequenced was memory CD4+ T cells from PBMCs. Indicated subset: CD45RA-negative fraction. The receptors come from a man aged 18 to 29 in good health. Some clones in this sample may be carry-over from other donors' samples.

This clone has just a few counts. The chain employs TRBV30 and TRBJ1-1; weak D call: TRBD1 (5 bases). The length of the CDR3 is 14 residues. Germline values: CDR1 GTSNPN, CDR2 SVGIG (reference sequence). V was pared by 2 bases and J by 7 bases, with 17 bases between. CDR3 sequence: CAWSHMGRRSEAFF. DNA for the CDR3: TGTGCCTGGAGTCACATGGGACGAAGGAGTGAAGCTTTCTTT.

This clone was counted once. V usage is TRBV10-3 and J usage is TRBJ2-1; 9 bases agree with TRBD2. Germline CDR1 reads ENHRY; CDR2 reads SYGVKD. Unmatched junction bases numbered 7, after V lost 10 bases and J lost 6 bases. CDR3 size: 13 residues. The chain's CDR3 is CATVSGSFNEQFF. For the CDR3, the DNA is TGTGCCACCGTTAGCGGGAGCTTCAATGAGCAGTTCTTC.

The V call is TRBV5-4, the J call TRBJ2-1; no clear D. The V end was cut by 7 bases, the J end by 1 base, with 9 bases between. The CDR3 is made up of 13 amino acids. Germline V gene sequence: CDR1 SGHNT, CDR2 YYREEE (reference sequence). CDR3 DNA sequence: TGTGCCAGCCAAAGGGCATCCTACAATGAGCAGTTCTTC. This sequence encodes CASQRASYNEQFF.

This clone was observed a few times. The same CDR3 can be traced to other DNA sequences in this sample. The chain carries TRBV7-9 and TRBJ1-2; 7 nucleotides agree with TRBD1. Per the germline V gene, CDR1 is SEHNR and CDR2 is FQNEAQ (reference sequence). The length of the CDR3 is 13 residues. Trimming took 1 base from V and 6 from J; bases not matched to a gene: 2. CDR3 bases: TGTGCCAGCAGCTTAGGTGGACAGGATGGCTACACCTTC. Its protein is CASSLGGQDGYTF.

V is TRBV29-1 and J is TRBJ1-1; D ambiguous. Trimming removed 8 bases from V and 2 bases from J, with 12 bases in between. This CDR3 spans 12 amino acids. Germline V CDR1 and CDR2: SQVTM, ANQGSEA. The CDR3 protein is CSIKISNTEAFF. The CDR3 coding sequence is TGCAGCATAAAGATCTCCAACACTGAAGCTTTCTTT.

This chain uses TRBV4-3 with TRBJ2-2; D is ambiguous. This CDR3 is 17 amino acids long. V lost 0 bases to trimming and J lost 1 base, with 12 bases between them. Germline V gene sequence: CDR1 LGHNA, CDR2 YSLEER. For the CDR3, the DNA is TGCGCCAGCAGCCAAGATCCCTCATCGGGGAACACCGGGGAGCTGTTTTTT. Amino acid sequence: CASSQDPSSGNTGELFF.

The chain couples TRBV4-1 to TRBJ2-3; a possible D gene is TRBD1 (5 bases). The germline V and J ends were trimmed by 0 bases and 5 bases, with 12 bases remaining between them. Looked up from germline, CDR1 is MGHRA and CDR2 is YSYEKL. The CDR3 has 15 residues. The CDR3 DNA reads as TGCGCCAGCAGCCAAGAAACCCACCAGGGAGATACGCAGTATTTT. It encodes CASSQETHQGDTQYF.

The rearrangement links TRBV28 to TRBJ1-2; TRBD1 might be the D (6 bases). The CDR3 has 13 amino acids. V lost 8 bases, J lost 4 bases, and 14 bases lay in between. CDR1 and CDR2 (germline): MDHEN, SYDVKM. The CDR3 is CASRGAFPYGYTF. CDR3 in DNA: TGTGCCAGCCGGGGGGCTTTTCCCTATGGCTACACCTTC.

Only one count was recorded for this clone. The V and J genes are TRBV9 and TRBJ2-6, with D possibly TRBD2 on 5 matching bases. V lost 4 bases to trimming and J lost 0 bases, with 11 bases between them. The germline CDR1 and CDR2 sequences are SGDLS and YYNGEE. The CDR3 is made up of 16 amino acids. The DNA for the CDR3 is TGTGCCAGCAGCTTTCGGGGTAGCTCTGGGGCCAACGTCCTGACTTTC. This gives the protein CASSFRGSSGANVLTF.

The V gene is TRBV5-1, the J gene TRBJ1-1; a weak D match, TRBD1 (5 bases). The CDR3 is 14 amino acids. V lost 4 bases and J 2 bases, leaving 12 bases between the germline ends. Germline CDR1 and CDR2: SGHRS and YFSETQ. In nucleotides, the CDR3 is TGCGCCAGCAGCGGCGGGGCACCAAACACTGAAGCTTTCTTT. Translation: CASSGGAPNTEAFF.

V is TRBV4-2 and J is TRBJ2-3, with D hard to call. Per the germline V gene, CDR1 is LGHNA and CDR2 is YNFKEQ. The germline V and J ends were trimmed by 5 bases and 2 bases, with 11 bases remaining between them. The CDR3 runs to 14 residues. The CDR3 loop reads CASSVGRDTDTQYF. The DNA for the CDR3 is TGTGCCAGCAGCGTCGGAAGAGACACAGATACGCAGTATTTT.

The chain recombines TRBV19 with TRBJ1-1; the D is unclear. The CDR3 runs to 12 residues. Trimming removed 2 bases at V and 7 bases at J, with 8 bases between. Germline CDR1 reads LNHDA; CDR2 reads SQIVND (reference sequence). The CDR3: CASSITASEAFF. CDR3 nucleotide sequence: TGTGCCAGTAGTATAACAGCCAGTGAAGCTTTCTTT. Full variable domain (outside the CDR3, taken from reference TRBV19 and TRBJ1-1): DGGITQSPKYLFRKEGQNVTLSCEQNLNHDAMYWYRQDPGQGLRLIYYSQIVNDFQKGDIAEGYSVSREKKESFPLTVTSAQKNPTAFYLCASSITASEAFFGQGTRLTVV.

A few counts support this clone. The chain combines TRBV27 with TRBJ2-1; D is possibly TRBD1 (5 bases). The CDR3 spans 15 residues. Germline values: CDR1 MNHEY, CDR2 SMNVEV (reference sequence). V lost 5 bases and J 3 bases, leaving 14 bases between the germline ends. The CDR3 coding sequence is TGTGCCAGCAGTCGGGCAGGGATGGGCTACAATGAGCAGTTCTTC. Translating gives CASSRAGMGYNEQFF.

The J gene is TRBJ1-2, the V gene TRBV5-1; 10 nucleotides match TRBD1. Germline CDR1 and CDR2: SGHRS and YFSETQ. J gave up 6 bases and V 4 bases, and 15 bases lay outside the gene matches. The CDR3 consists of 17 residues. DNA of the CDR3: TGCGCCAGCAGCCCCCATCGTCAAGGACAGGGGGAAGATGGCTACACCTTC. Protein product: CASSPHRQGQGEDGYTF.

The chain recombines TRBV5-1 with TRBJ1-1, with 9 nucleotides matching TRBD1. Trimming removed 3 bases from V and 6 bases from J; junction bases left unmatched: 9. From germline, CDR1 is SGHRS and CDR2 YFSETQ. This CDR3 contains 15 residues. The CDR3 spells CASSSKTGGFAEAFF. CDR3 sequence (DNA): TGCGCCAGCAGCTCTAAGACAGGGGGTTTCGCTGAAGCTTTCTTT.

The chain employs TRBV6-5 and TRBJ1-1, with D unresolved. Trimming removed 2 bases from V and 1 base from J, with 5 bases in between. This CDR3 contains 13 residues. Germline V gene sequence: CDR1 MNHEY, CDR2 SVGAGI. The CDR3, as DNA: TGTGCCAGCAGTTACAGTACGAACACTGAAGCTTTCTTT. It codes for CASSYSTNTEAFF.

This clone has just a few counts. CDR3 DNA: TGTGCCACCCGGTCGGGTCAGCCCCAGCATTTT. This encodes CATRSGQPQHF. The genes are TRBV28 and TRBJ1-5; D gene unclear. From germline, CDR1 is MDHEN and CDR2 SYDVKM. V was clipped by 10 bases and J by 6 bases, with 10 bases between them. The CDR3 runs 11 residues.

The chain links TRBV7-9 to TRBJ2-7, with D possibly matching TRBD2 (5 bases). The CDR3 is 14 amino acids. The germline CDR1 and CDR2 sequences are SEHNR and FQNEAQ (reference sequence). V was cut by 2 bases and J by 7 bases, with 15 bases left in between. CDR3 sequence (DNA): TGTGCCAGCAGCTTATTGGAGAGCACGGGGGAGCAGTACTTC. This sequence encodes CASSLLESTGEQYF.

V is TRBV30 and J is TRBJ2-3; D perhaps matches TRBD2 (6 bases). CDR1 is GTSNPN, CDR2 SVGIG, per germline (reference sequence). Trimming shortened V by 4 bases and J by 2 bases, and 13 bases separated the two germline ends. The CDR3 covers 14 residues. The CDR3 is CAWISAGNTDTQYF. In DNA, the CDR3 is TGTGCCTGGATCTCTGCGGGAAACACAGATACGCAGTATTTT.

The chain is built from TRBV7-9 and TRBJ2-5; D perhaps matches TRBD1 (5 bases). The closer fit of TRBJ2-7 to the DNA end suggests the J call may be wrong. The germline V gene encodes CDR1 SEHNR and CDR2 FQNEAQ (reference sequence). The CDR3 runs 12 residues. The CDR3, as DNA: TGTGCCAGCAGCTCCAGGGTTACCGAGCAGTACTTC. This encodes CASSSRVTEQYF.

The chain joins TRBV28 to TRBJ2-7; a weak D match, TRBD1 (5 bases). Trimming shortened V by 3 bases and J by 6 bases, and 18 bases separated the two germline ends. CDR1 is MDHEN and CDR2 is SYDVKM in the germline V gene. CDR3 length: 15 amino acids. CDR3 protein: CASSFIRAAYLEQYF. CDR3 DNA sequence: TGTGCCAGCAGTTTCATCAGGGCAGCCTACCTCGAGCAGTACTTC. Full variable domain (remainder filled in from reference TRBV28 and TRBJ2-7): DVKVTQSSRYLVKRTGEKVFLECVQDMDHENMFWYRQDPGLGLRLIYFSYDVKMKEKGDIPEGYSVSREKKERFSLILESASTNQTSMYLCASSFIRAAYLEQYFGPGTRLTVT.

The V gene is TRBV11-2, the J gene TRBJ2-5; 7 nucleotides line up with TRBD1. The assigned J gene may be wrong: the sequence end matches TRBJ2-7 better. Germline CDR1 reads SGHAT; CDR2 reads FQNNGV. The CDR3 runs 13 residues. The CDR3 DNA sequence: TGTGCCAGCAGGCCATACAGGGGCTACGAGCAGTACTTC. Translation: CASRPYRGYEQYF.

This clone has a single count. The V call is TRBV11-2, the J call TRBJ2-5; maybe TRBD2 (6 bases). Trimming cost V 3 bases and J 5 bases, with 7 bases left between them. The CDR3 is 12 residues long. Germline CDR1 reads SGHAT; CDR2 reads FQNNGV. DNA of the CDR3: TGTGCCAGCAGCTTCCGGGAGGAGACCCAGTACTTC. As protein: CASSFREETQYF. The full variable domain, completed using reference TRBV11-2 and TRBJ2-5, is EAGVAQSPRYKIIEKRQSVAFWCNPISGHATLYWYQQILGQGPKLLIQFQNNGVVDDSQLPKDRFSAERLKGVDSTLKIQPAKLEDSAVYLCASSFREETQYFGPGTRLLVL.

CDR3 residues: CASSFGAGTEEQFF. CDR3 bases: TGCGCCAGCAGCTTCGGGGCTGGGACGGAAGAGCAGTTCTTC. V and J are TRBV5-1 and TRBJ2-1; TRBD1 or TRBD2 may be the D gene (5 bases each). The germline V and J ends were trimmed by 2 bases and 10 bases, with 16 bases remaining between them. Germline CDR1 is SGHRS and CDR2 is YFSETQ. CDR3 length: 14 residues.

The chain uses TRBV30 and TRBJ1-2; D gene ambiguous. V lost 1 base, J lost 4 bases, and 10 bases lay in between. The CDR3 covers 13 residues. Germline CDR1 GTSNPN, CDR2 SVGIG (reference sequence). The CDR3 DNA is TGTGCCTGGAGTGCGGGGAAAGCCTATGGCTACACCTTC. Its protein product is CAWSAGKAYGYTF.

DNA of the CDR3: TGTGCCACTAACCCGATGGGGGACAATGAGCAGTTCTTC. This codes for CATNPMGDNEQFF. This chain uses TRBV9 with TRBJ2-1; D could derive from TRBD1 or TRBD2 (5 bases each). V gave up 9 bases and J gave up 5 bases, with 15 bases separating them. Germline V CDR1 and CDR2: SGDLS, YYNGEE. The CDR3 sequence is 13 residues long.